This is a list of T cell receptor beta chains from one sample in a study of blood T cell repertoires in COVID-19. Clones were read by immunoSEQ multiplex PCR, and TCRdb kept only the in-frame ones, dropping some. Of 200,000 to 250,000 clones listed, approximately 90% were seen once; the top ten hold about 1%. Sequencing input: PBMCs or T cells enriched from blood (not recorded which). All receptors come from a man aged 45-60 years who had been exposed to COVID-19. Each CDR3 is given with its conserved first and last residue. The order of the fields is clone size, D gene, V gene, J gene, CDR3 DNA, CDR3 protein. A D gene is named only where the DNA matches it firmly. The size of a clone is reported for some rows only, either as once, few or many, or as a class for expanded clones.

>NA|TRBD1|TRBV28|TRBJ1-2
TGTGCCAGCAGCTCCGGGGGGACAGGGGCCCACTATGGCTACACCTTC
CASSSGGTGAHYGYTF
>NA|NA|TRBV2|TRBJ1-2
TGTGCCAGCAGTGAATGGGGCAGGTCCGATGGCTACACCTTC
CASSEWGRSDGYTF
>NA|NA|TRBV24-1|TRBJ1-2
TGTGCCACCAGTGGGACATTTGAGGATGGCTACACCTTC
CATSGTFEDGYTF
>NA|TRBD2|TRBV7-8|TRBJ2-1
TGTGCCAGCAGCACCTCTAGCGGGAGGTACAATGAGCAGTTCTTC
CASSTSSGRYNEQFF
>NA|NA|TRBV9|TRBJ2-2
TGTGCCAGCAGCGTAGTAAGAGTTTCCGGGGAGCTGTTTTTT
CASSVVRVSGELFF
>NA|NA|TRBV25-1|TRBJ1-3
TGTGCCAGCAGTACCCCCCGGGGTTCTGGAAACACCATATATTTT
CASSTPRGSGNTIYF
>NA|NA|TRBV28|TRBJ1-5
TGTGCCAGCAGTTTGCGACAGATCAATCAGCCCCAGCATTTT
CASSLRQINQPQHF
>NA|NA|TRBV5-5|TRBJ1-5
TGTGCCAGCAGCTTGGCAGGGGAACGCAATCAGCCCCAGCATTTT
CASSLAGERNQPQHF
>NA|NA|TRBV28|TRBJ1-5
TGTGCCAGCAGTTCACGGGTCTCCCGAACTCAGCCCCAGCATTTT
CASSSRVSRTQPQHF
>few|NA|TRBV19|TRBJ1-2
TGTGCCAGTAGTCTCTGGACAGCCTATGGCTACACCTTC
CASSLWTAYGYTF
>NA|TRBD1|TRBV25-1|TRBJ2-3
TGTGCCAGCAGTAACCACAGGGGGACAGATACGCAGTATTTT
CASSNHRGTDTQYF
>NA|NA|TRBV5-1|TRBJ2-5
TGCGCCAGCAGCTACGGGGAAACCCCCCAAGAGACCCAGTACTTC
CASSYGETPQETQYF
>NA|NA|TRBV12-3/TRBV12-4|TRBJ2-5
TGTGCCAGCAGAACCAGCGGGCGGGAGACCCAGTACTTC
CASRTSGRETQYF
>NA|NA|TRBV18|TRBJ1-1
TGTGCCAGCTCACCACGGAACAGTGCGAACACTGAAGCTTTCTTT
CASSPRNSANTEAFF